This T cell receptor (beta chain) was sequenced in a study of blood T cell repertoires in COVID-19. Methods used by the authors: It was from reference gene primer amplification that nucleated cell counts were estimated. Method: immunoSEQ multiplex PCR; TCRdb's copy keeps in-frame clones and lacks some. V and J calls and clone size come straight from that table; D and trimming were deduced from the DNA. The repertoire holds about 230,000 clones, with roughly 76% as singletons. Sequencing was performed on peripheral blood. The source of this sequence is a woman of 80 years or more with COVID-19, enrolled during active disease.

CDR3 DNA: TGTGCCTGGGGACAGGGGGATAATCAGCCCCAGCATTTT. Translated: CAWGQGDNQPQHF. This sequence joins TRBV30 and TRBJ1-5; the match to TRBD1 covers 10 bases. Per the germline V gene, CDR1 is GTSNPN and CDR2 is SVGIG (reference sequence). The CDR3 length is 13 residues. The junction had 2 bases not matched to a gene; V was cut back by 5 bases and J by 4 bases.